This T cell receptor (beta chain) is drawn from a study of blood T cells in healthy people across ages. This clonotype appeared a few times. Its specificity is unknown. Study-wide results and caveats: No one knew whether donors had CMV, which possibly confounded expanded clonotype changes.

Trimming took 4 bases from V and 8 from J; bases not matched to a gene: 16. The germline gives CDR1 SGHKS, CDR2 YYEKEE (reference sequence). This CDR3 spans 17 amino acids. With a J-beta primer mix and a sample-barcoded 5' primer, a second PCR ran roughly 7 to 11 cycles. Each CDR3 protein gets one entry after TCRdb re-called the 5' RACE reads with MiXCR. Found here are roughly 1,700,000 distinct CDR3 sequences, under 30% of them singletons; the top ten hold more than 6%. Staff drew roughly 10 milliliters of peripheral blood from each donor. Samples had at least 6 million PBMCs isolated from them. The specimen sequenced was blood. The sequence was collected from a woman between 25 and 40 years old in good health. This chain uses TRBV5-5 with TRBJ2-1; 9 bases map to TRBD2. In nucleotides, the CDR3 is TGTGCCAGCAGCGCCCTATTCTCACTAGCGGGCCGGGATGAGCAGTTCTTC. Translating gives CASSALFSLAGRDEQFF.